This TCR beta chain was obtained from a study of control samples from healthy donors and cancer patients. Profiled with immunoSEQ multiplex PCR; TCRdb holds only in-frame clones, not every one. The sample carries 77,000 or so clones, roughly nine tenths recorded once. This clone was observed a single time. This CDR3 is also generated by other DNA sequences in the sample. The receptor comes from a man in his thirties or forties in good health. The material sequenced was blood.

CDR3 sequence reads: CSASRGMNTEAFF. CDR3 nucleotides: TGCAGTGCCAGTCGGGGCATGAACACTGAAGCTTTCTTT. The rearrangement joins TRBV20-1 to TRBJ1-1; maybe TRBD1 (5 bases). This CDR3 is 13 amino acids long. Trimming took 6 bases from V and 0 from J, leaving 11 bases between them. Germline CDR1 DFQATT, CDR2 SNEGSKA (reference sequence).